The 19 T cell receptor beta chains presented below share a single source sample, sequenced in a study of blood T cell repertoires in COVID-19. This table comes from immunoSEQ multiplex PCR, and its TCRdb copy is limited to in-frame clones, with some not included. The sample lists fewer than 250,000 clones, roughly 77% seen once, with less than 20% in the top ten. Sample: PBMCs or T cells enriched from blood (not recorded which). Every receptor here comes from a woman between 50 and 59 years old with acute COVID-19.

Only a few counts were recorded for this clone. The J gene is TRBJ2-5, the V gene TRBV5-4, with D tentatively TRBD2 (6 bases). Trimming cost V 0 bases and J 1 base, with 10 bases left between them. Germline V gene data show CDR1 as SGHNT and CDR2 as YYREEE (reference sequence). This CDR3 comprises 15 residues. The DNA for the CDR3 is TGTGCCAGCAGCTTGGCCGGGAGAGCCCAAGAGACCCAGTACTTC. It codes for CASSLAGRAQETQYF.

This clone was picked up a small number of times. J is TRBJ2-2 and V is TRBV30; 11 nucleotides match TRBD1. Germline trimming cut 4 bases from V and 8 bases from J; bases unmatched to any gene: 12. CDR3 length: 16 amino acids. CDR1 is GTSNPN, CDR2 SVGIG, per germline (reference sequence). CDR3 region: CAWTVGDRGVYGELFF. As DNA, the CDR3 is TGTGCCTGGACAGTGGGGGACAGGGGGGTCTATGGGGAGCTGTTTTTT. The full variable domain, completed using reference TRBV30 and TRBJ2-2, is SQTIHQWPATLVQPVGSPLSLECTVEGTSNPNLYWYRQAAGRGLQLLFYSVGIGQISSEVPQNLSASRPQDRQFILSSKKLLLSDSGFYLCAWTVGDRGVYGELFFGEGSRLTVL.

The J gene is TRBJ2-3, the V gene TRBV3-1 (or the pseudogene TRBV3-2); TRBD2 aligns across 16 bases. The CDR3 length is 19 residues. Germline V gene lookup returns CDR1 LGHDT and CDR2 YNNKEL (reference sequence). Trimming took 4 bases from V and 3 from J; bases not matched to a gene: 10. DNA for the CDR3: TGTGCCAGCAGCCCCCGAGGGACTAGCGGGGGGGCCGGGACAGATACGCAGTATTTT. Translation gives CASSPRGTSGGAGTDTQYF.

The rearrangement links TRBV7-9 to TRBJ1-1; unclear D gene. This CDR3 contains 15 residues. Germline loops: CDR1 SEHNR, CDR2 FQNEAQ (reference sequence). Trimming pared 2 bases from V and 3 bases from J, leaving 13 bases between. The CDR3 region has the DNA TGTGCCAGCAGCTTATGGGGAGGGATGGACACTGAAGCTTTCTTT. It encodes CASSLWGGMDTEAFF.

The rearrangement links TRBV18 to TRBJ1-4, with TRBD1 matching over 7 bases. Losses at the gene ends were 9 bases for V and 1 base for J; bases not matched to a gene: 2. CDR3 length equals 13 residues. Germline-derived CDR1 and CDR2 are KGHSH and LQKENI. The CDR3 sequence is CASRQGTNEKLFF. CDR3 bases: TGTGCCAGTCGACAGGGAACTAATGAAAAACTGTTTTTT.

V and J are TRBV2 and TRBJ1-5; D is possibly TRBD1 (6 bases). The V gene's germline CDR1 is SNHLY and CDR2 FYNNEI. V dropped 6 bases and J dropped 6 bases, with 12 bases sitting between them. The CDR3 is 13 amino acids. The CDR3 protein is CASRSRGSQPQHF. The CDR3 bases are TGTGCCAGCAGGAGCAGGGGTAGTCAGCCCCAGCATTTT.

The chain uses TRBV10-1 and TRBJ2-7; D call uncertain. The V and J ends lost 4 bases and 6 bases respectively, with 10 bases between them. Germline lookup yields CDR1 WNHNN and CDR2 SYGVQD (reference sequence). The CDR3 spans 12 residues. The CDR3 protein is CASSVRLCEQYV. CDR3 nucleotide sequence: TGCGCCAGCAGTGTGCGTCTGTGCGAGCAGTACGTC.

CDR3 loop: CSVDTGNTGELFF. CDR3 bases: TGCAGCGTTGATACAGGGAACACCGGGGAGCTGTTTTTT. V gene TRBV29-1 combines with J gene TRBJ2-2; tentatively, D is TRBD1 (5 bases). V was pared by 3 bases and J by 1 base, with 6 bases between. Germline lookup yields CDR1 SQVTM and CDR2 ANQGSEA. The CDR3 contains 13 residues.

Many counts were recorded for this clone. The chain couples TRBV9 to TRBJ2-1, with 7 nucleotides matching TRBD1. V shed 4 bases and J 5 bases; nucleotides not matched to a gene: 6. Germline CDR1 SGDLS, CDR2 YYNGEE. This CDR3 comprises 14 residues. CDR3 sequence: CASSPWDSDNEQFF. The DNA for the CDR3 is TGTGCCAGCAGCCCCTGGGACAGCGACAATGAGCAGTTCTTC.

Concerning this clone: The sample has other DNA sequences that encode this CDR3 too. J is TRBJ1-1 and V is TRBV7-2; D uncertain. V lost 3 bases and J 1 base, leaving 6 bases between the germline ends. This CDR3 is built from 13 residues. The germline V gene encodes CDR1 SGHTA and CDR2 FQGNSA. DNA of the CDR3: TGTGCCAGCAGCTTTGGCCGGAACACTGAAGCTTTCTTT. Translation: CASSFGRNTEAFF.

J is TRBJ1-2 and V is TRBV4-3; no definite D call. This CDR3 is built from 13 residues. Trimming stripped 4 bases from V and 4 bases from J, with 10 bases between. Germline V gene data show CDR1 as LGHNA and CDR2 as YSLEER. This chain's CDR3 is CASSPEASYGYTF. CDR3 coding DNA: TGCGCCAGCAGCCCCGAGGCCAGCTATGGCTACACCTTC.

The J gene is TRBJ2-1, the V gene TRBV3-1 (or the pseudogene TRBV3-2); 9 nucleotides align to TRBD2. Looked up from germline, CDR1 is LGHDT and CDR2 is YNNKEL (reference sequence). J gave up 2 bases and V 0 bases, and 5 bases lay outside the gene matches. CDR3 size: 17 residues. The CDR3 loop is CASSQEGSGGPYNEQFF. CDR3 bases: TGTGCCAGCAGCCAAGAAGGTAGCGGGGGCCCCTACAATGAGCAGTTCTTC.

This clone occurred once. This chain uses TRBV18 with TRBJ1-3; tentatively, D is TRBD1 (5 bases). Germline CDR1 KGHSH, CDR2 LQKENI. Between the trimmed V and J ends, which lost 3 bases and 0 bases, there was a span of 15 bases. The CDR3 runs 17 residues. The CDR3 region is CASSPLQGTTSGNTIYF. The CDR3 nucleotides are TGTGCCAGCTCACCCCTCCAGGGAACTACCTCTGGAAACACCATATATTTT.

This clone was detected a few times. An end of the junction differs from the germline gene, which may be a read error. This chain links TRBV13 with TRBJ2-1; TRBD1 matches 8 bases. The length of the CDR3 is 15 residues. Per the germline V gene, CDR1 is PRHDT and CDR2 is FYEKMQ (reference sequence). The CDR3 is CASSIGQGPYNEQFF. The CDR3 nucleotides are TGTGCCAGCAGCATAGGACAGGGCCCCTACAATGAGCAGTTCTTC.

This clone was counted only a few times. The rearrangement joins TRBV5-1 to TRBJ2-6; D is ambiguous. CDR3 length: 13 residues. Trimming stripped 3 bases from V and 6 bases from J, with 7 bases between. Germline assignment: CDR1 SGHRS and CDR2 YFSETQ. CDR3: CASSSWAANVLTF. The CDR3 nucleotides are TGCGCCAGCAGCTCCTGGGCGGCCAACGTCCTGACTTTC.

The chain couples TRBV5-1 to TRBJ1-6, with 7 positions matching TRBD1. Trimming removed 2 bases from V and 10 bases from J; junction bases left unmatched: 9. Germline lookup yields CDR1 SGHRS and CDR2 YFSETQ. CDR3 length: 15 residues. DNA of the CDR3: TGCGCCAGCAGCTTCCGGGAACAGGGGACATCACCCCTCCACTTT. As protein: CASSFREQGTSPLHF.

The chain recombines TRBV19 with TRBJ1-6; 7 nucleotides line up with TRBD1. CDR1 LNHDA and CDR2 SQIVND come from the germline V gene (reference sequence). Trimming removed 10 bases from V and 11 bases from J; junction bases left unmatched: 14. The CDR3 totals 14 residues. The CDR3 protein is CATAGQPVYAPLHF. Here the CDR3 DNA reads TGTGCCACCGCGGGACAGCCAGTTTATGCACCCCTCCACTTT. The full variable domain, its missing parts supplied by reference TRBV19 and TRBJ1-6, is DGGITQSPKYLFRKEGQNVTLSCEQNLNHDAMYWYRQDPGQGLRLIYYSQIVNDFQKGDIAEGYSVSREKKESFPLTVTSAQKNPTAFYLCATAGQPVYAPLHFGNGTRLTVT.

This chain links TRBV7-3 with TRBJ2-1; the D is unclear. Between the trimmed V and J ends, which lost 4 bases and 2 bases, there was a span of 9 bases. CDR1 is SGHTA and CDR2 is FQGTGA in the germline V gene. CDR3 length: 14 residues. The CDR3 region is CASSSGRTYNEQFF. CDR3 sequence (DNA): TGTGCCAGCAGCTCCGGCAGGACCTACAATGAGCAGTTCTTC.

V and J are TRBV2 and TRBJ1-4; the D is unclear. In germline, CDR1 is SNHLY, CDR2 FYNNEI. This CDR3 has 13 amino acids. V was cut by 4 bases and J by 3 bases, with 6 bases left in between. The CDR3 reads CASSVRANEKLFF. The CDR3 DNA is TGTGCCAGCAGTGTGAGGGCTAATGAAAAACTGTTTTTT. Supplemented by reference TRBV2 and TRBJ1-4, the full variable domain reads EPEVTQTPSHQVTQMGQEVILRCVPISNHLYFYWYRQILGQKVEFLVSFYNNEISEKSEIFDDQFSVERPDGSNFTLKIRSTKLEDSAMYFCASSVRANEKLFFGSGTQLSVL.